The 9 T cell receptor beta chains below were found in one sample sequenced in a study of T cell responses to AZD1222 COVID-19 vaccine. Profiling relied on immunoSEQ multiplex PCR, and the TCRdb table lists in-frame clones only, not all of them. Here the sample spans 97,000 or so clones, around 86% being singletons. The sequences come from peripheral blood, collected on day 0 of AZD1222 vaccination. The origin of the receptors is an adult in good health.

The rearrangement links TRBV7-2 to TRBJ1-5, with 9 bases fitting TRBD1. This CDR3 is built from 14 residues. The germline V gene has CDR1 SGHTA and CDR2 FQGNSA. Trimming took 5 bases from V and 3 from J; bases not matched to a gene: 2. The CDR3 is CASSRTGDNQPQHF. For the CDR3, the DNA is TGTGCCAGCAGCCGGACAGGGGACAATCAGCCCCAGCATTTT.

V and J are TRBV28 and TRBJ2-7; weak D call: TRBD1 (6 bases). The length of the CDR3 is 12 residues. Per germline, CDR1 MDHEN and CDR2 SYDVKM. V shed 7 bases and J shed 2 bases, with 9 bases lying between them. The CDR3 sequence is CASTGTTYEQYF. The CDR3 nucleotides are TGTGCCAGCACCGGGACAACCTACGAGCAGTACTTC.

This clone was seen ten or more times. V gene TRBV7-2 combines with J gene TRBJ2-1; 7 bases are a match to TRBD2. Per the germline V gene, CDR1 is SGHTA and CDR2 is FQGNSA. The CDR3 consists of 17 residues. V was pared by 5 bases and J by 0 bases, with 10 bases of the junction left unmatched. As DNA, the CDR3 is TGTGCCAGCAGCCCGCGGTCCCTAGCGGTCTCCTACAATGAGCAGTTCTTC. Translating it yields CASSPRSLAVSYNEQFF.

The genes are TRBV28 and TRBJ2-1; D ambiguous. This CDR3 has 12 amino acids. Germline CDR1 MDHEN, CDR2 SYDVKM. Trimming pared 3 bases from V and 0 bases from J, leaving 0 bases between. DNA of the CDR3: TGTGCCAGCAGTTTCTCCTACAATGAGCAGTTCTTC. The encoded protein is CASSFSYNEQFF.

This clone was counted a single time. As DNA, the CDR3 is TGTGCCAGCAGCTTTTTCGTAGGATCCCAATTAGGTTCACCCCTCCACTTT. Translated: CASSFFVGSQLGSPLHF. This chain joins TRBV7-2 and TRBJ1-6; no definite D call. With 3 bases removed from V and 9 bases from J, the gap between germline ends came to 21 bases. There are 17 residues in the CDR3. Germline V lookup: CDR1 SGHTA, CDR2 FQGNSA.

The genes are TRBV15 and TRBJ2-2; TRBD2 matches at 8 bases. Trimming cost V 1 base and J 0 bases; bases outside gene matches: 1. This CDR3 has 16 amino acids. Germline V CDR1 and CDR2: LNHNV, YYDKDF (reference sequence). The CDR3 loop reads CATSRGLASNTGELFF. CDR3 coding DNA: TGTGCCACCAGCAGAGGACTAGCGTCGAACACCGGGGAGCTGTTTTTT.

This clone has more than one count but fewer than ten. The genes are TRBV7-3 and TRBJ1-2; D remains unclear. CDR3 length equals 14 residues. Trimming pared 0 bases from V and 7 bases from J, leaving 12 bases between. Germline V gene sequence: CDR1 SGHTA, CDR2 FQGTGA. In nucleotides, the CDR3 is TGTGCCAGCAGCTTAACGACGGTGGGAGGTGGCTACACCTTC. It is translated as CASSLTTVGGGYTF.

The rearrangement uses TRBV19 and TRBJ1-1; D ambiguous. The germline V gene has CDR1 LNHDA and CDR2 SQIVND (reference sequence). The CDR3 covers 13 residues. V was pared by 0 bases and J by 5 bases, with 7 bases between. In DNA, the CDR3 is TGTGCCAGTAGTATAGACGAGGGAACTGAAGCTTTCTTT. Translating gives CASSIDEGTEAFF.

The CDR3 spells CASSLWTGPETQYF. In nucleotides, the CDR3 is TGTGCCAGCAGCTTGTGGACAGGGCCAGAGACCCAGTACTTC. The genes are TRBV5-5 and TRBJ2-5, with TRBD1 matching over 8 bases. Germline trimming cut 1 base from V and 4 bases from J; bases unmatched to any gene: 3. The germline V gene has CDR1 SGHKS and CDR2 YYEKEE (reference sequence). The CDR3 consists of 14 residues.